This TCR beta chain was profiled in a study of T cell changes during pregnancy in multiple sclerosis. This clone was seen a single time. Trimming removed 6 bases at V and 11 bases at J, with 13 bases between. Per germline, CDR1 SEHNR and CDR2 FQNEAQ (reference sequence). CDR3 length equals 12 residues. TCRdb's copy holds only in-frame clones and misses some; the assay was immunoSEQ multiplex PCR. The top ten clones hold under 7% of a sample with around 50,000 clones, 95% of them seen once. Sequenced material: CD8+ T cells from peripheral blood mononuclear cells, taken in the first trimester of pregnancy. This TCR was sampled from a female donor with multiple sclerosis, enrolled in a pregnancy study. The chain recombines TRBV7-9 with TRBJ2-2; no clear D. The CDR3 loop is CASSSERNELFF. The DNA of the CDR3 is TGTGCCAGCAGTTCAGAACGAAACGAGCTGTTTTTT.